This entry is about one T cell receptor beta chain. Clones were sequenced by immunoSEQ multiplex PCR, and TCRdb holds only the in-frame ones, with some missing. The sample lists roughly 61,000 clones, 85% to 90% seen once, with approximately 1% in the top ten. J gave up 3 bases and V 3 bases, and 5 bases lay outside the gene matches. This CDR3 has 15 residues. CDR1 and CDR2 (germline): SGDLS, YYNGEE. This entry belongs to a study of T cell changes during pregnancy in multiple sclerosis. Sequences were derived from peripheral blood, sampled in the first trimester of pregnancy. V and J are TRBV9 and TRBJ1-4, with 7 positions matching TRBD1. The receptor comes from a female donor in good health, enrolled as a control in a pregnancy study. The CDR3 spells CASSDRGSANEKLFF. The CDR3, as DNA: TGTGCCAGCAGCGACAGGGGCTCGGCTAATGAAAAACTGTTTTTT.